This T cell receptor beta chain originates from a study of T-cell memory formation after mild COVID-19 (dated by TCRdb to 2020 to 2023). The study in broad terms: TCR sequence clusters from the two donors were found to be largely donor specific. In a couple of donors, T-cell clones that expanded and contracted after mild COVID-19 were followed by sequencing TCRalpha and TCRbeta repertoires longitudinally. The cohort comprised two young, previously healthy adult volunteers, one female and one male. Overall study outcomes, separate from this receptor: From day 15 to 85, contracting clones showed balanced CD4/CD8 phenotypes, whereas a second wave of clones that expanded from day 15 to 37 leaned towards CD4+. Some responding clones were found in pre-infection memory, which suggests that pre-existing cross-reactive memory T cells took part in the SARS-CoV-2 response. SARS-CoV-2 specificity was not confirmed for the second-wave clones peaking on day 37. Contracting CD4+ clones turned up mainly in the CM and EM memory subsets, whereas EMRA was where CD8+ clones were enriched. Only two mild cases were covered in the study, and larger cohorts including severe cases with pre-infection samples were considered necessary.

Ficoll-Paque density gradient centrifugation was the method used to isolate PBMCs. The run used an Illumina NovaSeq 6000. cDNA libraries for TCRalpha and TCRbeta were prepared by 5'RACE using constant-segment primers, with sample barcodes and unique molecular identifiers added. RNA was extracted from every sample with Trizol reagent. Library amplification was performed in two PCR steps, and a second sample barcode and Illumina TruSeq adapters were introduced in the second step. Sequencing of the libraries was done on an Illumina NovaSeq, producing 2 x 150 bp paired-end reads. The study's processing was this. Demultiplexing of reads and collapsing into UMI-guided consensus sequences were performed with migec v1.2.7. With mixcr v2.1.11, UMI consensuses were aligned to TRA and TRB V and J templates and assembled into clonotypes. A clonotype was counted as expanded or contracted only when both edgeR and NoisET called the clonotype significant, with the noise models trained on biological replicates. For edgeR calls, a false discovery rate-adjusted p below 0.01 and a log2 fold-change threshold of 1 were applied. PCA with hierarchical clustering of max-normalized trajectories of the 1000 most abundant clonotypes was used as exploratory dynamics analysis. Each responding clone was given a CD4 or CD8 phenotype based on the CD4+ and CD8+ repertoires, which had been sequenced separately. TCRdb reanalyzed the raw reads on its own, using fastp at Q25 for trimming and MiXCR for clone calling, and kept in-frame beta chains. Each entry is one CDR3 protein sequence, shown with its most common DNA and genes. These V and J calls rely on TCRdb rather than the paper's analysis. The table for this sample lists under 300,000 distinct CDR3 sequences; more than 15% of them were counted only once. The top ten clones comprise 23% of the sample.

As concerns this clonotype: No antigen is known for it. One junction end does not reproduce the germline sequence, and a read error may be involved.

From the cysteine through the phenylalanine, the CDR3 covers 16 amino acids. Only the CDR3 part of the read is kept: 48 bases, read in frame from the first base. Reading the germline V gene gives CDR1 MGHDK and CDR2 SYGVNS. This chain is built from TRBV25-1 and TRBJ2-5; TRBD2 matches 8 bases in the middle. The receptor was isolated from a man between 18 and 29 years old who had mild COVID-19 (a few samples of this study predate the infection). The sample titles of this study are shuffled in the database, so cell type and time point are left out; the donor was told from shared clones. Sample: PBMCs or a T cell subset sorted from them (not recorded which). Read as DNA, the sequence is TGTGCCCGCAGTGAACTTATCGGGGGGGCCGGCGAGACCCAGTACTTC. It translates as CARSELIGGAGETQYF.